This TCR beta chain is from a study of graft-versus-host responses after intestinal transplantation. Findings and caveats of the study: Peak GvH clone levels in circulation were associated with early post-transplant HvG declines.

Sequencing used immunoSEQ multiplex PCR; TCRdb keeps in-frame clones, though not all of them. The sample holds about 88,000 clones, 85% to 90% seen once. With 6 bases clipped from V and 4 bases from J, the junction kept 9 bases outside the gene matches. Germline CDR1 is MNHEY and CDR2 is SVGAGI. CDR3 length: 14 residues. With regard to this clone: Its antigen remains unknown.

This chain uses TRBV6-5 with TRBJ2-7, with 7 nucleotides matching TRBD2. The sample here was unstimulated CD4+ T cells sorted from spleen or lymph node cells, taken before intestinal transplant. This receptor was taken from a human donor who received an intestinal transplant. CDR3 loop: CASRGGVLSYEQYF. CDR3 bases: TGTGCCAGCAGGGGGGGGGTTCTGTCGTACGAGCAGTACTTC.